This T cell receptor (beta chain) was captured in a study of blood T cell repertoires in COVID-19. Across the whole study: Donors in the United States, Italy and Spain gave samples during acute or convalescent COVID-19. PBMCs, B-cell-depleted T cells, or T cells provided the cDNA or gDNA that made up the material.

Some clones are missing from TCRdb's copy, which holds only in-frame ones; the method was immunoSEQ multiplex PCR. The sample lists 160,000 or so clones, more than 85% occurring once. Seattle cases were enrolled at active infection and followed longitudinally. V was clipped by 5 bases and J by 2 bases; unmatched bases: 4. The CDR3 extends over 15 amino acids. CDR1 and CDR2 (germline): SEHNR, FQNEAQ (reference sequence). The source of this sequence is an older woman with COVID-19, enrolled during active disease. The rearrangement joins TRBV7-9 to TRBJ1-1, with TRBD1 matching over 11 bases. The sample consisted of peripheral blood. The CDR3 nucleotides are TGTGCCAGCAGCATCCGGACAGGGGGCAACACTGAAGCTTTCTTT. This gives the protein CASSIRTGGNTEAFF.